These 16 T cell receptor beta chains were all obtained from the same sample, sequenced in a study of OX40 agonist ivuxolimab in advanced cancers. Clones were read by immunoSEQ multiplex PCR, and TCRdb kept only the in-frame ones, dropping some. This sample has approximately 69,000 clones; about four fifths occur once, and the top ten carry under 2.5%. Source: CD4+ or CD8+ T cells sorted from blood, taken in a trial of the OX40 agonist ivuxolimab. These receptors came from an adult with an advanced solid tumor such as melanoma, head and neck, liver or kidney cancer.

This sequence joins TRBV5-1 and TRBJ2-2; no definite D call. Germline loops: CDR1 SGHRS, CDR2 YFSETQ. The CDR3 contains 14 residues. Between the trimmed V and J ends, which lost 3 bases and 5 bases, there was a span of 11 bases. CDR3 coding DNA: TGCGCCAGCAGCTACGACGGGCCTACCGGGGAGCTGTTTTTT. It encodes CASSYDGPTGELFF.

In this sample, this clone turned up a few times. The chain employs TRBV27 and TRBJ2-7; 12 bases map to TRBD2. After removal of 4 bases from V and 0 bases from J, the junction contained 10 bases not matched to a gene. The germline V gene has CDR1 MNHEY and CDR2 SMNVEV (reference sequence). This CDR3 comprises 18 residues. This chain's CDR3 is CASSSRTSGARSSYEQYF. For the CDR3, the DNA is TGTGCCAGCAGTTCGCGGACTAGCGGGGCCAGGAGCTCCTACGAGCAGTACTTC.

As to this clone: The junction departs from germline at one end; a sequencing error may be responsible. The rearrangement joins TRBV7-7 to TRBJ2-5; 9 nucleotides match TRBD2. Germline V gene data show CDR1 as SSHAT and CDR2 as FNYEAQ (reference sequence). This CDR3 has 16 residues. CDR3 in amino acids: CASSLALAGGPETQYF. CDR3 in DNA: TGTGCTAGCAGCTTAGCGCTTGCGGGGGGGCCCGAGACCCAGTACTTC. Looking up the rest from reference TRBV7-7 and TRBJ2-5 gives the full variable domain: GAGVSQSPRYKVTKRGQDVTLRCDPISSHATLYWYQQALGQGPEFLTYFNYEAQPDKSGLPSDRFSAERPEGSISTLTIQRTEQRDSAMYRCASSLALAGGPETQYFGPGTRLLVL.

This clone has just a few counts. The chain combines TRBV2 with TRBJ1-5; D gene ambiguous. CDR1 is SNHLY, CDR2 FYNNEI, per germline. Trimming removed 3 bases from V and 0 bases from J, with 9 bases in between. CDR3 length equals 15 residues. For the CDR3, the DNA is TGTGCCAGCAGTGAGGAGGGTAATAGCAATCAGCCCCAGCATTTT. Protein sequence: CASSEEGNSNQPQHF.

This chain connects TRBV5-6 to TRBJ2-5; possible D gene TRBD1, 6 bases. Germline lookup yields CDR1 SGHDT and CDR2 YYEEEE. Trimming removed 5 bases from V and 4 bases from J, with 12 bases in between. The CDR3 covers 13 residues. Written as DNA, the CDR3 is TGTGCCAGCAGGCACATGGGGGCAGAGACCCAGTACTTC. It yields the protein CASRHMGAETQYF. Supplemented by reference TRBV5-6 and TRBJ2-5, the full variable domain reads DAGVTQSPTHLIKTRGQQVTLRCSPKSGHDTVSWYQQALGQGPQFIFQYYEEEERQRGNFPDRFSGHQFPNYSSELNVNALLLGDSALYLCASRHMGAETQYFGPGTRLLVL.

The chain has TRBV4-1 and TRBJ2-7; D gene ambiguous. The CDR3 spans 13 residues. The V gene lost 1 base and the J gene lost 5 bases, with 9 bases spanning the gap. Germline-derived CDR1 and CDR2 are MGHRA and YSYEKL. In nucleotides, the CDR3 is TGCGCCAGCAGCCAAGTTAAGCGAAACGAGCAGTACTTC. It yields the protein CASSQVKRNEQYF.

The CDR3 loop is CASSQETVPGFLAQFF. The CDR3 DNA sequence: TGCGCCAGCAGCCAAGAGACCGTGCCGGGGTTTCTTGCGCAGTTCTTC. The chain employs TRBV4-1 and TRBJ2-1; maybe TRBD2 (5 bases). The germline CDR1 and CDR2 sequences are MGHRA and YSYEKL. The CDR3 is made up of 16 amino acids. V lost 0 bases and J 12 bases, leaving 21 bases between the germline ends.

The V and J genes are TRBV5-1 and TRBJ2-2; TRBD2 matches at 9 bases. Germline values: CDR1 SGHRS, CDR2 YFSETQ. V shed 1 base and J 6 bases; nucleotides not matched to a gene: 4. The CDR3 is 15 residues long. The CDR3 here is CASSLRREGPGELFF. The CDR3 bases are TGCGCCAGCAGCTTGAGGCGGGAGGGCCCCGGGGAGCTGTTTTTT.

A single count supports this clone. The chain couples TRBV5-1 to TRBJ2-2, with a possible D match to TRBD1 (5 bases). The CDR3 is 15 amino acids. V dropped 4 bases and J dropped 5 bases, with 15 bases sitting between them. The germline CDR1 and CDR2 sequences are SGHRS and YFSETQ. The CDR3 protein is CASSLWTSATGELFF. The CDR3 DNA sequence: TGCGCCAGCAGCCTCTGGACATCAGCAACCGGGGAGCTGTTTTTT.

V and J are TRBV25-1 and TRBJ2-1, with 10 bases aligning to TRBD2. The ends lost 1 base at V and 5 bases at J; junction bases unmatched: 5. The CDR3 is 16 residues long. Germline loops: CDR1 MGHDK, CDR2 SYGVNS. CDR3 sequence reads: CASSELSGRENNEQFF. In DNA form, the CDR3 reads TGTGCCAGCAGTGAATTAAGCGGGAGGGAGAACAATGAGCAGTTCTTC.

The chain is built from TRBV14 and TRBJ1-1; 9 bases line up with TRBD1. Per the germline V gene, CDR1 is SGHDN and CDR2 is FVKESK. The length of the CDR3 is 16 residues. Trimming took 8 bases from V and 0 from J; bases not matched to a gene: 10. In nucleotides, the CDR3 is TGTGCCAGCTCAACAGGACAGGGGATTTTGAACACTGAAGCTTTCTTT. Protein product: CASSTGQGILNTEAFF.

On this clone: The junction does not match germline at one end; this may be a read error. V gene TRBV7-7 combines with J gene TRBJ2-3; TRBD2 agrees at 10 bases. This CDR3 spans 14 amino acids. In germline, CDR1 is SSHAT, CDR2 FNYEAQ (reference sequence). The CDR3, as DNA: TGTGCTAGCAGCTTTAGCGGGGGGACAGATACGCAGTATTTT. Residues: CASSFSGGTDTQYF.

The DNA for the CDR3 is TGTGCCAGCTCAGTTCTAGGGACTAGCGGGGTCCAAGAGACCCAGTACTTC. It is translated as CASSVLGTSGVQETQYF. The V and J genes are TRBV5-4 and TRBJ2-5; 13 bases are shared with TRBD2. Trimming removed 7 bases from V and 1 base from J; junction bases left unmatched: 10. The CDR3 spans 17 residues. Germline CDR1 is SGHNT and CDR2 is YYREEE (reference sequence).

J is TRBJ2-3 and V is TRBV15; D gene unclear. Trimming stripped 1 base from V and 3 bases from J, with 2 bases between. Per germline, CDR1 LNHNV and CDR2 YYDKDF (reference sequence). CDR3 length: 12 amino acids. CDR3 nucleotides: TGTGCCACCAGCAGAGCGACAGATACGCAGTATTTT. Translating gives CATSRATDTQYF.

This clone was picked up one time. The chain links TRBV6-1 to TRBJ2-5, with 8 bases that match TRBD2. The CDR3 consists of 17 residues. Trimming cost V 1 base and J 4 bases; bases outside gene matches: 11. The germline V gene has CDR1 MNHNS and CDR2 SASEGT. This CDR3 reads CASSEGDLAGFSETQYF. CDR3 coding DNA: TGTGCCAGCAGTGAAGGGGACTTAGCGGGGTTCTCAGAGACCCAGTACTTC.

V gene TRBV5-5 combines with J gene TRBJ2-5, with TRBD1 matching over 9 bases. CDR3 size: 18 residues. V shed 0 bases and J 5 bases; nucleotides not matched to a gene: 14. The V gene's germline CDR1 is SGHKS and CDR2 YYEKEE (reference sequence). DNA of the CDR3: TGTGCCAGCAGCTTGGACCGGACCGGGACAGGGAGTGTGGAGACCCAGTACTTC. Translating it yields CASSLDRTGTGSVETQYF.